This T cell receptor (beta chain) is drawn from a study of blood T cells in healthy people across ages. Study context: T cells yielded about one barcoded beta molecule per two cells through template switching.

A J-beta primer mix and a sample-barcoded 5' primer were used in a second PCR of about 7 to 12 cycles. Each CDR3 protein gets one entry after TCRdb re-called the 5' RACE reads with MiXCR. The sample has over 700,000 distinct CDR3 sequences, 50% to 65% seen once. The CDR3 runs to 15 residues. V was shortened by 5 bases and J by 3 bases, with 14 bases between the two germline ends. CDR1 is SEHNR, CDR2 FQNEAQ, per germline (reference sequence). The V gene is TRBV7-9, the J gene TRBJ2-1, with D tentatively TRBD2 (6 bases). Sequencing was performed on blood. The clonotype originates from a man of 80 years or more in good health. The DNA for the CDR3 is TGTGCCAGCAGCCCCGTTTGGCGGGACTACAATGAGCAGTTCTTC. The encoded protein is CASSPVWRDYNEQFF.